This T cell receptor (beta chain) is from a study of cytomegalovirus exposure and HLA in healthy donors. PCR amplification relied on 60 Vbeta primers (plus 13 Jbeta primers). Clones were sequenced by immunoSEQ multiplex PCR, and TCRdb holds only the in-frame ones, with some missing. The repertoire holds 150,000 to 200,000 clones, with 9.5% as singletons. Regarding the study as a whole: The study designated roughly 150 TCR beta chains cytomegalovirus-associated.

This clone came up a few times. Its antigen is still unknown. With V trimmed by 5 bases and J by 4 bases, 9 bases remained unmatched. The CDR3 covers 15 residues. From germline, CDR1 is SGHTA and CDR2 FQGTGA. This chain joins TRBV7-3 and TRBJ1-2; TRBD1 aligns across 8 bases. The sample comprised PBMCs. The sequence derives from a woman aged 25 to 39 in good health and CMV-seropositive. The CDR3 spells CASSPRTGRPYGYTF. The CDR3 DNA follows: TGTGCCAGCAGCCCTAGGACAGGGCGGCCCTATGGCTACACCTTC.